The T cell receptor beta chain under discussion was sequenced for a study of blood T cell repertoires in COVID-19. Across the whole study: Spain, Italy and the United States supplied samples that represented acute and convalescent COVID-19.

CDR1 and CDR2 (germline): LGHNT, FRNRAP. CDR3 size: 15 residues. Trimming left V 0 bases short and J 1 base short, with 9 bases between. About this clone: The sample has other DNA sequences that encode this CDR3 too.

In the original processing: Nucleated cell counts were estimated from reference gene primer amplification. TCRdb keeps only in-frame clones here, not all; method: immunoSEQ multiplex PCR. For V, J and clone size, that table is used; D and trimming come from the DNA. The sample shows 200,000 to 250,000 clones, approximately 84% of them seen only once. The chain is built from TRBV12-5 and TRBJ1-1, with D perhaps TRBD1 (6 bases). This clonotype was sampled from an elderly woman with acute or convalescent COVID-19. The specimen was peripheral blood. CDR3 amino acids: CASGLVLGGNTEAFF. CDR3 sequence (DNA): TGTGCTAGTGGTTTGGTACTAGGGGGGAACACTGAAGCTTTCTTT.